The 32 T cell receptor beta chains reported below all come from one sample, sequenced in a study of CD8+CD57+ T cells in acquired aplastic anemia. Patients selected for sequencing had displayed CD8+CD57+ cell expansion by flow cytometry. TCR beta VDJ and CDR3 profiling used genomic DNA as template. Each CDR3 protein gets one entry after TCRdb re-called the reads with MiXCR. Here the sample spans under 200,000 distinct CDR3 sequences, roughly half being singletons. Specimen: sorted CD4+, CD8+, or CD8+CD57+ T cells (not recorded which) from PBMCs. These receptor sequences come from a human donor with aplastic anemia.

As regards this clonotype: The missing conserved phenylalanine or tryptophan at the end of this CDR3 makes a read error likely. The genes are TRBV19 and TRBJ2-1, with a weak D call TRBD2 (5 bases). The germline V and J ends were trimmed by 7 bases and 10 bases, with 17 bases remaining between them. The V gene's germline CDR1 is LNHDA and CDR2 SQIVND (reference sequence). The CDR3 runs to 13 residues. CDR3 region: CASNPGRGYEQFL. CDR3 sequence (DNA): TGTGCCAGTAATCCGGGGAGAGGTTACGAGCAGTTCCTC.

The chain carries TRBV11-2 and TRBJ2-6; TRBD2 agrees at 13 bases. The germline CDR1 and CDR2 sequences are SGHAT and FQNNGV. J lost 2 bases, V lost 5 bases, and 3 bases had no gene match. This CDR3 is 17 amino acids long. CDR3 protein: CASSQGLAGTGANVLTF. The CDR3, as DNA: TGTGCCAGCAGCCAGGGACTAGCGGGGACTGGGGCCAACGTCCTGACTTTC.

J is TRBJ1-2 and V is TRBV11-2; 8 bases align to TRBD1. The CDR3 has 14 residues. Germline CDR1 is SGHAT and CDR2 is FQNNGV. The ends lost 1 base at V and 8 bases at J; junction bases unmatched: 6. CDR3 bases: TGTGCCAGCAGCTTAGCGAGCAGGGGGCACGGCTACACCTTC. This gives the protein CASSLASRGHGYTF.

Regarding this clonotype: A clone one base away is much larger, so this may be a read error. The V gene is TRBV7-2, the J gene TRBJ1-1; possibly TRBD1 for D (6 bases). CDR1 SGHTA and CDR2 FQGNSA come from the germline V gene. V lost 6 bases and J lost 4, with 18 bases in between. The CDR3 is 15 amino acids. CDR3 sequence (DNA): TGTGCCAGCAGTCAGGACAGACTTATGAGCACTGAAGCTTTCTTT. This codes for CASSQDRLMSTEAFF.

This clonotype was observed at least ten times. This CDR3 reads CSARGLLSSYEQYF. Written as DNA, the CDR3 is TGCAGTGCTAGGGGACTCTTGAGTTCCTACGAGCAGTACTTC. The chain links TRBV20-1 to TRBJ2-7, with a tentative D call TRBD2 (6 bases). Germline CDR1 and CDR2: DFQATT and SNEGSKA (reference sequence). The CDR3 length is 14 residues. The V and J ends lost 3 bases and 1 base respectively, with 13 bases between them.

The chain recombines TRBV7-3 with TRBJ2-7, with 14 bases aligning to TRBD2. V lost 5 bases and J lost 2; bases outside the gene matches: 5. The CDR3 runs to 16 residues. The germline CDR1 and CDR2 sequences are SGHTA and FQGTGA. The CDR3 region has the DNA TGTGCCAGCAGCCCCGGACTAGCGGGGGGCACCTACGAGCAGTACGTC. Protein: CASSPGLAGGTYEQYV.

This clonotype was counted at least ten times. This chain joins TRBV20-1 and TRBJ1-5, with 10 bases fitting TRBD1. The junction had 6 bases not matched to a gene; V was cut back by 4 bases and J by 3 bases. Germline V gene sequence: CDR1 DFQATT, CDR2 SNEGSKA (reference sequence). The CDR3 runs 15 residues. CDR3 bases: TGCAGTGCTACCACCGGGACAGGGGTCAATCAGCCCCAGCATTTT. It encodes CSATTGTGVNQPQHF.

The chain recombines TRBV19 with TRBJ1-4, with D uncertain. Looked up from germline, CDR1 is LNHDA and CDR2 is SQIVND (reference sequence). The CDR3 has 15 amino acids. V was trimmed by 5 bases and J by 3 bases, leaving 13 bases between them. The CDR3 nucleotides are TGTGCCAGTAGTCAGCCCACATGGCCTAATGAAAAACTGTTTTTT. Encoded protein: CASSQPTWPNEKLFF.

In its sample, this clonotype was seen a few times. The CDR3 region has the DNA TGTGCCAGCAGGTCAGATAGCAATCAGCCCCAGCATTTT. This codes for CASRSDSNQPQHF. The chain combines TRBV2 with TRBJ1-5; D remains unclear. The V gene lost 6 bases and the J gene lost 0 bases, with 6 bases spanning the gap. CDR3 length equals 13 residues. From germline, CDR1 is SNHLY and CDR2 FYNNEI.

V is TRBV4-2 and J is TRBJ1-1, with D unresolved. The CDR3 sequence is 14 residues long. Germline CDR1 reads LGHNA; CDR2 reads YNFKEQ. V was shortened by 4 bases and J by 5 bases, with 14 bases between the two germline ends. The CDR3 protein is CASSLVDGDTEAFF. The CDR3 region has the DNA TGTGCCAGCAGCCTTGTGGATGGGGATACTGAAGCTTTCTTT.

This clonotype was found a few times. The chain recombines TRBV5-6 with TRBJ1-1; 9 bases match TRBD1. Looked up from germline, CDR1 is SGHDT and CDR2 is YYEEEE. J lost 6 bases, V lost 3 bases, and 9 bases had no gene match. This CDR3 spans 15 amino acids. For the CDR3, the DNA is TGTGCCAGCAGCTCGGGCCGGGACAGGGTGGCTGAAGCTTTCTTT. This codes for CASSSGRDRVAEAFF. Complete variable domain (other parts from reference TRBV5-6 and TRBJ1-1): DAGVTQSPTHLIKTRGQQVTLRCSPKSGHDTVSWYQQALGQGPQFIFQYYEEEERQRGNFPDRFSGHQFPNYSSELNVNALLLGDSALYLCASSSGRDRVAEAFFGQGTRLTVV.

This clonotype appeared many times. The chain couples TRBV4-3 to TRBJ2-1; D uncertain. There are 14 residues in the CDR3. V lost 0 bases to trimming and J lost 9 bases, with 12 bases between them. Germline loops: CDR1 LGHNA, CDR2 YSLEER. CDR3 in amino acids: CASSQDPDSGEQFF. In DNA, the CDR3 is TGCGCCAGCAGCCAAGATCCCGATTCGGGTGAGCAGTTCTTC.

The table lists this clonotype with many counts. The V and J genes are TRBV10-3 and TRBJ1-1; 7 bases map to TRBD1. V trimming: 0 bases; J trimming: 11 bases; junction bases outside the gene matches: 9. The CDR3 runs 14 residues. The germline CDR1 and CDR2 sequences are ENHRY and SYGVKD. Here the CDR3 DNA reads TGTGCCATCAGTGAGTCGACAGGGATTACAATCGCTTTCTTT. This codes for CAISESTGITIAFF.

A note on this clonotype: A much larger clone differs from this one at a single base, so this may be a read error. CDR3 bases: TGTGCCAGCAGCATAGGATCTCAGGGGGGGCTTGGAGGCTACACCTTC. Translated, it gives CASSIGSQGGLGGYTF. V and J are TRBV9 and TRBJ1-2, with 7 bases lining up with TRBD1. V was clipped by 4 bases and J by 8 bases; unmatched bases: 17. The CDR3 totals 16 residues. In germline, CDR1 is SGDLS, CDR2 YYNGEE.

The gene calls are TRBV19 and TRBJ1-4, with D tentatively TRBD1 (5 bases). V was clipped by 3 bases and J by 8 bases, with 13 bases between them. CDR1 and CDR2 from the germline V gene are LNHDA and SQIVND (reference sequence). This CDR3 contains 14 residues. CDR3 DNA: TGTGCCAGTAGTATTCGGCAGGGTGGGGAAAAACTGTTTTTT. Its protein product is CASSIRQGGEKLFF.

The V and J genes are TRBV7-6 and TRBJ1-6; D gene uncertain. The CDR3 has 12 amino acids. Germline CDR1 reads SGHVS; CDR2 reads FNYEAQ. With 6 bases removed from V and 13 bases from J, the gap between germline ends came to 13 bases. Here the CDR3 DNA reads TGTGCCAGCAGTGAAGCAAGGCTCCCCCTCCACTTT. The encoded protein is CASSEARLPLHF.

This clonotype was recorded only once. The gene calls are TRBV25-1 and TRBJ1-1; weak D call: TRBD1 (5 bases). Trimming took off 4 bases at V and 3 bases at J, with 18 bases between the two ends. The CDR3 is 16 residues long. Germline CDR1 MGHDK, CDR2 SYGVNS. The CDR3, as DNA: TGTGCCAGCAGTGTTCCAGGGTTAAGGCGACACACTGAAGCTTTCTTT. It yields the protein CASSVPGLRRHTEAFF.

Remarks on this clonotype: This may arise from a read error, as a much more abundant clone is one base away. V gene TRBV10-3 combines with J gene TRBJ2-5; D is possibly TRBD2 (6 bases). The CDR3 loop spans 17 amino acids. The V gene lost 5 bases and the J gene lost 7 bases, with 26 bases spanning the gap. Germline V gives CDR1 ENHRY, CDR2 SYGVKD. This CDR3 reads CAISSQITRLGVGTQYF. CDR3 in DNA: TGTGCCATCAGTTCCCAAATTACTAGACTAGGAGTGGGGACCCAGTACTTC.

This clonotype occurred many times. The gene calls are TRBV5-6 and TRBJ1-2; D remains unclear. Trimming took off 0 bases at V and 1 base at J, with 4 bases between the two ends. Germline loops: CDR1 SGHDT, CDR2 YYEEEE. The CDR3 is made up of 13 amino acids. Here the CDR3 DNA reads TGTGCCAGCAGCTTGGACAGTAACTATGGCTACACCTTC. Its protein is CASSLDSNYGYTF.

This chain connects TRBV6-1 to TRBJ2-3, with 10 bases lining up with TRBD2. V lost 5 bases and J lost 1; bases outside the gene matches: 3. CDR3 length equals 15 residues. Looked up from germline, CDR1 is MNHNS and CDR2 is SASEGT. The CDR3 reads CASSILAGGTDTQYF. In DNA, the CDR3 is TGTGCCAGCAGTATTCTAGCGGGGGGCACAGATACGCAGTATTTT.

Many counts were recorded for this clonotype. The chain joins TRBV7-2 to TRBJ2-7, with 9 bases aligning to TRBD2. CDR1 SGHTA and CDR2 FQGNSA come from the germline V gene. The length of the CDR3 is 12 residues. Germline trimming cut 6 bases from V and 6 bases from J; bases unmatched to any gene: 3. CDR3 sequence reads: CASSKLAGEQYF. CDR3 nucleotides: TGTGCCAGCAGTAAACTAGCGGGCGAGCAGTACTTC.

The chain has TRBV12-3 or TRBV12-4 and TRBJ2-1, with TRBD1 matching 7 bases. Germline trimming cut 6 bases from V and 0 bases from J; bases unmatched to any gene: 5. The CDR3 extends over 15 amino acids. The DNA for the CDR3 is TGTGCCAGCAGGGACAGGTCGAGCTCCTACAATGAGCAGTTCTTC. Encoded protein: CASRDRSSSYNEQFF.

Regarding this clonotype: One end of the junction fails to match germline, which may point to a read error. The chain couples TRBV5-4 to TRBJ2-1; TRBD2 aligns across 9 bases. The CDR3 extends over 16 amino acids. From germline, CDR1 is SGHNT and CDR2 YYREEE (reference sequence). CDR3 sequence (DNA): TGTGCCAGCAGTTTGGGTAGCGGGGGCCCGTTCGATGAGCAGTTCTTC. It is translated as CASSLGSGGPFDEQFF.

The chain uses TRBV11-3 and TRBJ1-2, with TRBD1 identical over 8 bases. The V gene's germline CDR1 is SGHNT and CDR2 YENEEA. Losses at the gene ends were 5 bases for V and 6 bases for J; bases not matched to a gene: 5. This CDR3 has 13 residues. Here the CDR3 DNA reads TGTGCCAGCAGCCCGACAGGGGACCATGGCTACACCTTC. Translation: CASSPTGDHGYTF.

This clonotype has at least ten counts. The CDR3 is CASSTLRGGDQPQHF. Written as DNA, the CDR3 is TGTGCCAGCAGCACCCTCCGGGGGGGCGATCAGCCCCAGCATTTT. The chain joins TRBV5-5 to TRBJ1-5, with D tentatively TRBD1 (6 bases). The V gene's germline CDR1 is SGHKS and CDR2 YYEKEE (reference sequence). There are 15 residues in the CDR3. V lost 4 bases, J lost 5 bases, and 16 bases lay in between.

This clonotype was counted many times. The chain links TRBV19 to TRBJ1-5; no reliable D call. Germline CDR1 and CDR2: LNHDA and SQIVND (reference sequence). CDR3 size: 15 residues. V lost 5 bases and J 5 bases, leaving 16 bases between the germline ends. In DNA, the CDR3 is TGTGCCAGTAGTGAGTTGGGAGGATATTATCAGCCCCAGCATTTT. This codes for CASSELGGYYQPQHF.

To note about this clonotype: This may come from a read error, since a much larger clone is one base off. The rearrangement links TRBV19 to TRBJ1-1; D not resolved. The CDR3 has 16 amino acids. CDR1 LNHDA and CDR2 SQIVND come from the germline V gene (reference sequence). The DNA of the CDR3 is TGTGTCAGTAGGGTCGTACAGCCACCTCTGAGCACTGAAGCTTTCTTT. It yields the protein CVSRVVQPPLSTEAFF.

The chain links TRBV10-3 to TRBJ1-1, with D possibly being TRBD1 (5 bases). CDR1 is ENHRY and CDR2 is SYGVKD in the germline V gene. Trimming shortened V by 1 base and J by 7 bases, and 16 bases separated the two germline ends. This CDR3 is built from 15 residues. CDR3 coding DNA: TGTGCCATCAGTGAGTGGGGGGTGACAGAGGGTGAAGCTTTCTTT. It codes for CAISEWGVTEGEAFF.

The genes are TRBV25-1 and TRBJ2-1, with D perhaps given as TRBD1 or TRBD2 (5 bases each). This CDR3 comprises 15 residues. Germline V gene lookup returns CDR1 MGHDK and CDR2 SYGVNS. Trimming shortened V by 3 bases and J by 5 bases, and 14 bases separated the two germline ends. In DNA, the CDR3 is TGTGCCAGCAGTGAGGTGGGGACGGACCACAATGAGCAGTTCTTC. This codes for CASSEVGTDHNEQFF.

The chain couples TRBV5-6 to TRBJ2-7, with unresolved D. This CDR3 comprises 14 residues. Trimming removed 0 bases at V and 3 bases at J, with 10 bases between. Looked up from germline, CDR1 is SGHDT and CDR2 is YYEEEE. This CDR3 is CASSLGPESYEQYF. CDR3 DNA: TGTGCCAGCAGCTTGGGACCGGAGAGCTACGAGCAGTACTTC.

In its sample, this clonotype was seen many times. V gene TRBV6-6 combines with J gene TRBJ1-4; perhaps TRBD1 as D (5 bases). V dropped 0 bases and J dropped 7 bases, with 15 bases sitting between them. CDR1 is MNHNY and CDR2 is SVGAGI in the germline V gene (reference sequence). This CDR3 region has 16 residues. The CDR3 region has the DNA TGTGCCAGCAGTTACTCGACGCCCAGGGTTGGTGAAAAACTGTTTTTT. This sequence encodes CASSYSTPRVGEKLFF.

A few counts support this clonotype. This chain uses TRBV12-1 with TRBJ2-7; TRBD2, the table's D call, was not compared with the DNA. TRBV12-1 is described as a pseudogene. This CDR3 has 16 residues. Here the CDR3 reads CASSLLAGRTWYEQYV. In DNA, the CDR3 is TGTGCCAGCAGCCTGCTAGCGGGACGGACCTGGTACGAGCAGTACGTC.